The rows below give T cell receptor beta chains drawn from one sample of a study of blood T cells in healthy people across ages. TCRdb redid the calling of the 5' RACE reads with MiXCR, one entry per CDR3 protein. There are some 1.6 million distinct CDR3 sequences in the sample; about 32% occur only once, and approximately 10% lies in the top ten. Sequenced material: blood. These receptors all stem from a woman aged 25-40 years in good health. Both conserved end residues are trimmed from each CDR3. Each record gives: V gene, J gene, clone size, CDR3 protein. Only some rows state a clone size, as once, few, many or a class for expanded clones.

>TRBV27|TRBJ2-6|.
ASSADRVNSGANVLT
>TRBV12-3/TRBV12-4|TRBJ2-3|few
ASSIQTSGRRDTQY
>TRBV6-5|TRBJ1-2|once
ASSYRPGRNYGYT
>TRBV13|TRBJ2-5|few
ASRLQGAPGETQY
>TRBV7-2|TRBJ2-3|few
ASSSGSGGDTQY
>TRBV6-1|TRBJ1-2|.
ASSEPGTPGYGYT
>TRBV5-1|TRBJ2-5|.
ASSPGAGWTEETQY
>TRBV6-6|TRBJ2-3|.
ASSYSGGSGNTQY
>TRBV28|.|.
ASSLFQDREYEQY
>TRBV12-3/TRBV12-4|TRBJ1-5|many
ASSFDQPQH
>TRBV5-1|TRBJ2-5|.
ASSFEDRLGETQY
>TRBV7-8|TRBJ1-1|once
ASSSGGVRPGTAKNTEAF
>TRBV5-1|TRBJ2-2|few
ASSPSTNTGELF
>TRBV5-1|TRBJ2-1|few
ASSTYSGGDGEQF
>TRBV4-2|TRBJ2-4|.
ASSQDLVSGSVAKNIQY
>TRBV2|TRBJ2-7|.
ASSESGASGGYGQY
>TRBV6-1|TRBJ2-1|few
ASSASRGSARNEQF
>TRBV12-3/TRBV12-4|TRBJ2-7|few
ASNLRGTEQY
>TRBV5-6|TRBJ1-2|.
ASSPASGNYGYT
>TRBV4-1|.|.
ASSQDPSDRGRNEQY
>TRBV20-1|TRBJ2-7|many
SARDRDRSYEQY
>TRBV2|TRBJ1-5|.
ASSQGAPNQPQH
>TRBV27|TRBJ1-5|once
ASKLDGNQPQH
>TRBV27|TRBJ2-7|few
ASSFSPGQGYEQY
>TRBV15|TRBJ2-3|many
ATSRVRGGTDTQY
>TRBV7-2|TRBJ2-7|many
ASSLAVSSYEQY
>TRBV7-6|TRBJ1-4|few
ASSIRAQGEKLF
>TRBV7-2|TRBJ1-4|.
ASSLGFNSNEKLF
>TRBV5-4|TRBJ1-4|.
ASSPAGQGEKLF
>TRBV6-5|TRBJ1-2|.
ASRVDRNYGYT
>TRBV30|TRBJ1-2|.
AWSVGRGALGYGYT
>TRBV7-2|TRBJ1-2|once
ASSLHGQYGYT
>TRBV15|TRBJ2-3|.
ATSRGLAGRGDTQY
>TRBV11-2|TRBJ2-7|.
ASSSQRFSAGAYYEQY
>TRBV27|.|.
ASSFSGRGIHEQY
>TRBV27|TRBJ2-5|.
ASRPSGLGGETQY
>TRBV20-1|TRBJ2-7|many
SAQTSGDYEQY
>TRBV6-1|TRBJ2-3|.
AMRRGFSSTDTQY
>TRBV6-1|TRBJ2-5|once
ASTRLVPSETQY
>TRBV20-1|TRBJ1-2|few
SATRRDSGYGYT
>TRBV7-9|TRBJ2-1|.
ASSLGSSGSDEQF
>TRBV12-3/TRBV12-4|TRBJ2-1|few
ASSLGGTGGKDEQF
>TRBV4-1|TRBJ1-4|.
ASSQGLRDRINEKLF
>TRBV11-2|TRBJ1-2|.
ASRQLLWTGYGYT
>TRBV12-3/TRBV12-4|TRBJ2-2|few
ASSAGLAGSGELF
>TRBV6-5|TRBJ2-1|.
ASSYLGGGQF
>TRBV20-1|TRBJ2-7|few
SARRTIYEQY